This T cell receptor (beta chain) was identified in a study of Graves' ophthalmopathy and Graves' hyperthyroidism. RNA transcripts provided the template for amplifying TCR beta CDR3 regions. First-round RT-PCR employed HTBI primers, with a second-round multiplex PCR after it. One entry per CDR3 protein results from TCRdb running MiXCR on the multiplex PCR reads. The sample contains some 380,000 distinct CDR3 sequences, about 16% of which appear only once. Stable hyperthyroid donors showed no ophthalmopathy during 18 months follow-up. Ineligible for inclusion were patients with other autoimmune diseases, uncontrolled infections, pregnancy or lactation. Each diagnosis was determined on the basis of clinical symptoms, serum thyroxine, TRAb, thyroid ultrasound and orbital computed tomography. The authors isolated PBMCs from 8.5 to 10 ml of fresh peripheral blood. In its sample, this clonotype was seen many times. Sequence at one end of the junction differs from germline and may be a read error.

CDR1 MRHNA and CDR2 SNTAGT come from the germline V gene. There are 19 residues in the CDR3. The chain recombines TRBV6-4 with TRBJ1-3, with 8 nucleotides matching TRBD1. This clonotype originated in a young woman with stable Graves' hyperthyroidism. Sequenced: peripheral blood. In DNA form, the CDR3 reads TGTGCCAGCAGCGACTTAGCGGTGGACAGGGTTTGGGCTGGAAACACCATATATTTT. This codes for CASSDLAVDRVWAGNTIYF.